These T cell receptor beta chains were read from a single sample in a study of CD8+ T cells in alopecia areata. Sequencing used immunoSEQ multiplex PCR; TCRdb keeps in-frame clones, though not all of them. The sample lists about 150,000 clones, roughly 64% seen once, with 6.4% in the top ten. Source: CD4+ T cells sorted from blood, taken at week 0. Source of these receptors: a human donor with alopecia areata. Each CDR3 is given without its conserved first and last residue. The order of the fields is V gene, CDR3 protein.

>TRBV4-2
ASSQDINSYNEQF
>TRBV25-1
ASSEKQGLNSPLH
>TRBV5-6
ASSSLAGGPYTQY
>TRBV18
ASSPTPPGVTGELF
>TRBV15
ATSRDPTGDEQY
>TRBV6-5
ASSYGAGRIETQY
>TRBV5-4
ASSFYAGGRGSGEQY
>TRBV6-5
ASRQGNQPQH
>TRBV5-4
ASSELDGNYGYT
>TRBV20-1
SAAPDTEAF
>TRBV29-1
SGSQDIYTEAF
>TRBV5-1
ASSPTGDRTDTQY
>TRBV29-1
SGSTGTGTEQY
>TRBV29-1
SVVGKGEQF
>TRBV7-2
ASSLGLAGAEEEQY
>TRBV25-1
ASSEGYEQY
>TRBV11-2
ASSARDTVYQETQY
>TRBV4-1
ASSQESSGGRYNEQF
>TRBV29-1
SVSPGGVNQPQH
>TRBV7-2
ASSFSGGSYEQY
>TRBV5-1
ASSRGPPGETQY
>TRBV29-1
SVAGTGVGYGYT
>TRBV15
ATSRDSQTWDTQY
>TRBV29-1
SVEDPRGFYNEQF
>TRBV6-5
ASSYSGTEDTEAF
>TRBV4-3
ASSQENGGRWANVLT
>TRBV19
ASSVDRGTGELF
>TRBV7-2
ATLWGVGEQF
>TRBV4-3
ASSQLTAANTEAF